The rows below give T cell receptor beta chains drawn from one sample of a study of blood T cell repertoires in COVID-19. Some clones are missing from TCRdb's copy, which holds only in-frame ones; the method was immunoSEQ multiplex PCR. The table lists about 85,000 clones, roughly 90% of them singletons, with about 2.5% in the top ten. The sequenced material came from peripheral blood. The origin of the receptors is a man in his forties or fifties with acute or convalescent COVID-19. CDR3s include the opening cysteine and the closing phenylalanine or tryptophan. D genes are given only for firm matches. Clone size is given for some rows only: seen once, a few or many times, or a class if the clone is expanded.

J gene: TRBJ2-7; V gene: TRBV27; clone size: .; D gene: TRBD1; CDR3 protein: CASSSSNGQAQYF; CDR3 DNA: TGTGCCAGCAGTTCCTCTAACGGACAGGCCCAGTACTTC
J gene: TRBJ1-1; V gene: TRBV6-5; clone size: .; D gene: .; CDR3 protein: CASSYTGRNTEAFF; CDR3 DNA: TGTGCCAGCAGTTACACAGGAAGGAACACTGAAGCTTTCTTT
J gene: TRBJ2-1; V gene: TRBV19; clone size: once; D gene: TRBD2; CDR3 protein: CASSIIGLASSYNEQFF; CDR3 DNA: TGTGCCAGTAGTATAATTGGACTAGCGAGCTCCTACAATGAGCAGTTCTTC
J gene: TRBJ2-1; V gene: TRBV27; clone size: .; D gene: .; CDR3 protein: CASSLSPHYNEQFF; CDR3 DNA: TGTGCCAGCAGTTTGAGTCCTCACTACAATGAGCAGTTCTTC
J gene: TRBJ2-5; V gene: TRBV28; clone size: once; D gene: .; CDR3 protein: CASSINGEETQYF; CDR3 DNA: TGTGCCAGCAGTATTAATGGGGAGGAGACCCAGTACTTC
J gene: TRBJ1-6; V gene: TRBV14; clone size: once; D gene: .; CDR3 protein: CASSQSEDSPLHF; CDR3 DNA: TGTGCCAGCAGCCAATCAGAGGATTCACCCCTCCACTTT
J gene: TRBJ2-7; V gene: TRBV5-1; clone size: .; D gene: TRBD2; CDR3 protein: CASSLGLGAGNSYEQYF; CDR3 DNA: TGCGCCAGCAGCTTGGGGCTGGGAGCGGGGAACTCCTACGAGCAGTACTTC
J gene: TRBJ2-3; V gene: TRBV28; clone size: once; D gene: TRBD2; CDR3 protein: CASGGLARSTDTQYF; CDR3 DNA: TGTGCCAGCGGAGGACTAGCTAGGAGCACAGATACGCAGTATTTT
J gene: TRBJ2-1; V gene: TRBV4-1; clone size: .; D gene: TRBD2; CDR3 protein: CASSHSAGGYNEQFF; CDR3 DNA: TGCGCCAGCAGCCATTCGGCGGGAGGGTACAATGAGCAGTTCTTC
J gene: TRBJ2-7; V gene: TRBV7-9; clone size: once; D gene: .; CDR3 protein: CASSFDPRGEQYF; CDR3 DNA: TGTGCCAGCAGCTTTGACCCCCGCGGCGAGCAGTACTTC
J gene: TRBJ1-5; V gene: TRBV9; clone size: .; D gene: .; CDR3 protein: CASSVSFRVDQPQHF; CDR3 DNA: TGTGCCAGCAGCGTAAGTTTCCGGGTTGATCAGCCCCAGCATTTT
J gene: TRBJ2-1; V gene: TRBV6-6; clone size: .; D gene: TRBD1; CDR3 protein: CASSPGGRGNEQFF; CDR3 DNA: TGTGCCAGCAGTCCCGGAGGCAGGGGGAATGAGCAGTTCTTC
J gene: TRBJ1-5; V gene: TRBV18; clone size: .; D gene: .; CDR3 protein: CASSEGSNQPQHF; CDR3 DNA: TGTGCCAGCTCAGAGGGTAGCAATCAGCCCCAGCATTTT
J gene: TRBJ2-5; V gene: TRBV6-5; clone size: few; D gene: TRBD1; CDR3 protein: CASSLGTAKETQYF; CDR3 DNA: TGTGCCAGCAGTTTAGGGACAGCTAAAGAGACCCAGTACTTC
J gene: TRBJ1-6; V gene: TRBV11-2; clone size: .; D gene: TRBD1; CDR3 protein: CASSTRQGAGGSYNSPLHF; CDR3 DNA: TGTGCCAGCAGCACCCGACAGGGGGCAGGAGGCTCCTATAATTCACCCCTCCACTTT
J gene: TRBJ2-1; V gene: TRBV2; clone size: .; D gene: TRBD2; CDR3 protein: CASSWTSGGNEQFF; CDR3 DNA: TGTGCCAGCAGTTGGACTAGCGGAGGTAATGAGCAGTTCTTC
J gene: TRBJ2-1; V gene: TRBV7-8; clone size: .; D gene: TRBD2; CDR3 protein: CASSFLSGGGPSEQFF; CDR3 DNA: TGTGCCAGCAGCTTTCTCTCCGGGGGGGGCCCCAGTGAGCAGTTCTTC
J gene: TRBJ1-3; V gene: TRBV6-5; clone size: .; D gene: .; CDR3 protein: CASSYSGSRNTIYF; CDR3 DNA: TGTGCCAGCAGTTACTCGGGCAGCAGAAACACCATATATTTT
J gene: TRBJ2-5; V gene: TRBV3-1/TRBV3-2; clone size: .; D gene: TRBD1; CDR3 protein: CASSQGQDSQYF; CDR3 DNA: TGTGCCAGCAGCCAGGGACAGGACAGTCAGTACTTC
J gene: TRBJ1-4; V gene: TRBV2; clone size: .; D gene: .; CDR3 protein: CASSDNGRSNEKLFF; CDR3 DNA: TGTGCCAGCAGTGATAATGGGAGAAGTAATGAAAAACTGTTTTTT
J gene: TRBJ1-6; V gene: TRBV5-1; clone size: .; D gene: .; CDR3 protein: CASSEGVNSPLHF; CDR3 DNA: TGCGCCAGCAGCGAGGGGGTAAATTCACCCCTCCACTTT
J gene: TRBJ2-4; V gene: TRBV6-2/TRBV6-3; clone size: .; D gene: TRBD1; CDR3 protein: CASSSGTGSIQYF; CDR3 DNA: TGTGCCAGCAGCTCCGGGACAGGGAGTATTCAGTACTTC
J gene: TRBJ2-2; V gene: TRBV19; clone size: .; D gene: .; CDR3 protein: CASSIQGRADVTGELFF; CDR3 DNA: TGTGCCAGTAGTATTCAGGGTAGGGCAGACGTCACCGGGGAGCTGTTTTTT
J gene: TRBJ1-2; V gene: TRBV11-2; clone size: once; D gene: TRBD1; CDR3 protein: CASSPRQGTSYGYTF; CDR3 DNA: TGTGCCAGCAGCCCCCGACAGGGAACCAGCTATGGCTACACCTTC
J gene: TRBJ2-7; V gene: TRBV4-1; clone size: .; D gene: TRBD2; CDR3 protein: CASSQVGLADNEQYF; CDR3 DNA: TGCGCCAGCAGCCAAGTGGGGCTAGCGGACAACGAGCAGTACTTC
J gene: TRBJ2-7; V gene: TRBV20-1; clone size: .; D gene: .; CDR3 protein: CSAEDYYEQYF; CDR3 DNA: TGCAGTGCTGAAGACTACTACGAGCAGTACTTC
J gene: TRBJ2-1; V gene: TRBV7-3; clone size: .; D gene: .; CDR3 protein: CASSLRGQSNEQFF; CDR3 DNA: TGTGCCAGCAGCTTACGCGGGCAAAGCAATGAGCAGTTCTTC
J gene: TRBJ2-5; V gene: TRBV19; clone size: .; D gene: TRBD2; CDR3 protein: CASSMRTSDKETQYF; CDR3 DNA: TGTGCCAGTAGTATGAGGACTAGCGATAAAGAGACCCAGTACTTC
J gene: TRBJ1-4; V gene: TRBV15; clone size: .; D gene: TRBD1; CDR3 protein: CATSNRDRGGEKLFF; CDR3 DNA: TGTGCCACCAGCAACCGGGACAGGGGAGGTGAAAAACTGTTTTTT